A single sample gave rise to the 18 T cell receptor beta chains below, sequenced in a study of ipilimumab plus nivolumab after autologous stem cell transplantation. Sequenced by immunoSEQ multiplex PCR; TCRdb stores in-frame clones only, minus some. The table includes about 2,200 clones, approximately 93% detected once. Here the sequenced sample was PBMCs, taken in a trial of ipilimumab plus nivolumab as post-transplant consolidation. The source is a male donor with primary mediastinal lymphoma.

V and J are TRBV5-4 and TRBJ1-5; 8 nucleotides line up with TRBD1. After removal of 4 bases from V and 7 bases from J, the junction contained 16 bases not matched to a gene. Germline CDR1 and CDR2: SGHNT and YYREEE (reference sequence). The CDR3 extends over 17 amino acids. The CDR3 region has the DNA TGTGCCAGCAGCCCCGGAGGGGCGCAGGGGGCCGACCAGCCCCAGCATTTT. Its protein is CASSPGGAQGADQPQHF.

The V and J genes are TRBV5-6 and TRBJ2-7; 7 bases agree with TRBD1. The CDR3 sequence is 14 residues long. The V segment lost 1 base and the J segment 0 bases; nucleotides outside the gene matches: 1. Germline V gives CDR1 SGHDT, CDR2 YYEEEE. CDR3 sequence: CASSLRGLSYEQYF. CDR3 coding DNA: TGTGCCAGCAGCTTGAGGGGGCTCTCCTACGAGCAGTACTTC.

This clone was seen once. As DNA, the CDR3 is TGTGCCAGCAGCTATCCCGGGAGGGGGGGCACTGAAGCTTTCTTT. Its protein is CASSYPGRGGTEAFF. The rearrangement uses TRBV6-5 and TRBJ1-1; D may be TRBD1 (6 bases). The CDR3 is 15 residues long. The germline V gene encodes CDR1 MNHEY and CDR2 SVGAGI. The V end lost 6 bases, the J end lost 4 bases, and 18 bases lay between the germline ends.

Written as DNA, the CDR3 is TGTGCCAGCAGCTTAATAGCGGGAGACCCTCGGGGTACGCAGTATTTT. Translation gives CASSLIAGDPRGTQYF. This chain joins TRBV7-2 and TRBJ2-3; 9 bases are a match to TRBD2. Germline loops: CDR1 SGHTA, CDR2 FQGNSA. Trimming took 2 bases from V and 8 from J; bases not matched to a gene: 11. This CDR3 spans 16 amino acids.

The chain joins TRBV6-1 to TRBJ1-5, with no clear D. Germline-derived CDR1 and CDR2 are MNHNS and SASEGT. V was cut by 6 bases and J by 3 bases, with 12 bases left in between. The CDR3 is 14 residues long. The CDR3 is CASRGSRINQPQHF. In DNA, the CDR3 is TGTGCCAGCAGAGGGTCCCGGATCAATCAGCCCCAGCATTTT.

The chain combines TRBV5-1 with TRBJ1-1, with 9 bases lining up with TRBD1. There are 14 residues in the CDR3. J was trimmed by 3 bases and V by 3 bases; bases with no gene match: 3. CDR1 and CDR2 (germline): SGHRS, YFSETQ. This CDR3 is CASSWDRVDTEAFF. The CDR3 nucleotides read TGCGCCAGCAGCTGGGACAGGGTCGACACTGAAGCTTTCTTT.

The chain couples TRBV5-1 to TRBJ2-5; a weak D match, TRBD1 (6 bases). This CDR3 has 14 amino acids. V was clipped by 0 bases and J by 4 bases, with 10 bases between them. The germline gives CDR1 SGHRS, CDR2 YFSETQ. The CDR3, as DNA: TGCGCCAGCAGCTTGGACTGGGGGCGAGAGACCCAGTACTTC. It encodes CASSLDWGRETQYF.

This chain joins TRBV2 and TRBJ1-1, with D uncertain. CDR1 SNHLY and CDR2 FYNNEI come from the germline V gene. V was pared by 6 bases and J by 0 bases, with 14 bases between. The CDR3 is 15 residues long. Here the CDR3 reads CASSPPGEMNTEAFF. The CDR3 DNA is TGTGCCAGCAGCCCCCCCGGAGAGATGAACACTGAAGCTTTCTTT.

This clone has only one observation. DNA of the CDR3: TGTGCCTGGAGACCCCGGGGGGACGAGCAGTACTTC. It yields the protein CAWRPRGDEQYF. J is TRBJ2-7 and V is TRBV30; 7 nucleotides align to TRBD2. Germline V lookup: CDR1 GTSNPN, CDR2 SVGIG (reference sequence). With 3 bases clipped from V and 5 bases from J, the junction kept 4 bases outside the gene matches. The CDR3 is 12 residues long. The full variable domain, in which reference TRBV30 and TRBJ2-7 provide the parts outside the CDR3, is SQTIHQWPATLVQPVGSPLSLECTVEGTSNPNLYWYRQAAGRGLQLLFYSVGIGQISSEVPQNLSASRPQDRQFILSSKKLLLSDSGFYLCAWRPRGDEQYFGPGTRLTVT.

The chain carries TRBV23-1 and TRBJ2-7; 13 nucleotides agree with TRBD2. TRBV23-1 is designated an ORF whose function remains uncertain. V lost 2 bases and J lost 1; bases outside the gene matches: 11. The CDR3 consists of 19 residues. The CDR3 region has the DNA TGCGCCAGCAGTCAAAAGTCCCCGACTAGCGGGAGGACATCCTACGAGCAGTACTTC. Its translation is CASSQKSPTSGRTSYEQYF.

The V and J genes are TRBV7-8 and TRBJ2-1; 7 nucleotides align to TRBD2. The J segment lost 11 bases and the V segment lost 7 bases, leaving 8 bases of the junction unmatched. CDR1 and CDR2 (germline): SGHVS, FQNEAQ. The CDR3 totals 12 residues. The CDR3, as DNA: TGTGCCAGCACCCTCTCGGGGGGAAAGCAGTTCTTC. Amino acid sequence: CASTLSGGKQFF.

As to this clone: Germline is not matched at one junction end, which may reflect a read error. Other DNA variants within this sample encode the same CDR3. The CDR3 bases are TGCGCCAGCAGCTTAGATCCAGGGACCACTGAAGCTTTCTTT. Its translation is CASSLDPGTTEAFF. V gene TRBV11-2 combines with J gene TRBJ1-1, with D perhaps matching TRBD1 (5 bases). There are 14 residues in the CDR3. Germline CDR1 reads SGHAT; CDR2 reads FQNNGV.

The CDR3 loop reads CSAGSRDEQFF. Here the CDR3 DNA reads TGCAGCGCCGGGAGTCGGGATGAGCAGTTCTTC. This chain connects TRBV29-1 to TRBJ2-1, with D tentatively TRBD2 (6 bases). The V gene's germline CDR1 is SQVTM and CDR2 ANQGSEA. The CDR3 extends over 11 amino acids. V lost 7 bases to trimming and J lost 8 bases, with 12 bases between them.

The count of this clone is one. CDR3 residues: CASRDDFTDTQYF. The CDR3 DNA sequence: TGTGCCAGCAGGGACGACTTCACAGATACGCAGTATTTT. The genes are TRBV7-6 and TRBJ2-3, with D unclear. CDR3 length: 13 residues. V dropped 6 bases and J dropped 2 bases, with 9 bases sitting between them. CDR1 is SGHVS and CDR2 is FNYEAQ in the germline V gene.

This sequence joins TRBV6-6 and TRBJ2-7; 14 nucleotides align to TRBD2. V trimming: 5 bases; J trimming: 3 bases; junction bases outside the gene matches: 6. Germline CDR1 MNHNY, CDR2 SVGAGI (reference sequence). The CDR3 is made up of 16 amino acids. DNA of the CDR3: TGTGCCAGCAGTCAGACTAGCGGGGGGGCCGGCTACGAGCAGTACTTC. It yields the protein CASSQTSGGAGYEQYF.

In nucleotides, the CDR3 is TGTGCCAGCAGCCGAGGGCGATACGACAATGAGCAGTTCTTC. Translation gives CASSRGRYDNEQFF. The J gene is TRBJ2-1, the V gene TRBV7-2; possibly TRBD2 for D (5 bases). The V gene's germline CDR1 is SGHTA and CDR2 FQGNSA. The CDR3 contains 14 residues. Between the trimmed V and J ends, which lost 5 bases and 5 bases, there was a span of 13 bases.

This chain joins TRBV27 and TRBJ2-1; no definite D call. The CDR3 is made up of 15 amino acids. Trimming removed 6 bases from V and 0 bases from J, with 12 bases in between. From germline, CDR1 is MNHEY and CDR2 SMNVEV (reference sequence). CDR3 sequence reads: CASRILTSSYNEQFF. The CDR3 nucleotides are TGTGCCAGCAGGATATTGACGAGCTCCTACAATGAGCAGTTCTTC.

The rearrangement joins TRBV25-1 to TRBJ2-7; D gene ambiguous. Germline CDR1 MGHDK, CDR2 SYGVNS. The length of the CDR3 is 12 residues. The ends were cut back, 6 bases at V and 0 bases at J, with 6 bases in the middle. CDR3 region: CASRVSSYEQYF. CDR3 nucleotide sequence: TGTGCCAGCAGGGTCAGCTCCTACGAGCAGTACTTC.